Listed below are T cell receptor beta chains from one sample, sequenced in a study of vaccination and CD4 T cells after COVID-19. These receptors' antigens are unknown. MiXCR was run by TCRdb on the PCR reads, yielding one entry per CDR3 protein. This table has 25,000 to 30,000 distinct CDR3 sequences, around 64% appearing once. This sample comprised CD4+ T cells from blood, cultured in vitro, obtained after SARS-CoV-2 vaccination. These receptor sequences come from a human donor who received a COVID-19 vaccine. The CDR3 runs from the conserved cysteine through the conserved F or W. D genes are given only for firm matches. Clone size is shown for a subset of rows, as once, few, many or a class of expanded clone.

j_call d_call clone_size v_call cdr3_aa cdr3_nt
TRBJ1-3 . . TRBV20-1 CSARARDSGNTIYF TGCAGTGCTAGAGCTCGGGACTCTGGAAACACCATATATTTT
TRBJ1-5 . . TRBV10-3 CAISESGDNQPQHF TGTGCCATCAGTGAGTCCGGGGATAATCAGCCCCAGCATTTT
TRBJ1-6 TRBD1 few TRBV30 CAWSVSGGYNSPLHF TGTGCCTGGAGTGTATCAGGGGGCTATAATTCACCCCTCCACTTT
TRBJ2-7 . few TRBV24-1 CATRRSSYEQYF TGTGCCACCAGGCGGAGTTCCTACGAGCAGTACTTC
TRBJ1-2 TRBD1 few TRBV7-9 CASSVDRVYGYTF TGTGCCAGCAGCGTGGACAGGGTCTATGGCTACACCTTC
TRBJ1-2 . . TRBV21-1 CASSKPIKGGDDYGYTF TGTGCCAGCAGCAAACCCATCAAAGGGGGGGACGACTATGGCTACACCTTC
TRBJ1-3 . few TRBV27 CASSLTGSGNTIYF TGTGCCAGCAGTTTAACAGGCTCTGGAAACACCATATATTTT
TRBJ2-1 . . TRBV10-1 CASSVGDNEQFF TGCGCCAGCAGTGTCGGGGACAATGAGCAGTTCTTC
TRBJ1-1 . . TRBV12-3/TRBV12-4 CASTRTDNTEAFF TGTGCCAGCACCCGGACAGACAACACTGAAGCTTTCTTT
TRBJ1-1 . few TRBV24-1 CATSEGGRSLAFF TGTGCCACCAGTGAAGGAGGGAGATCGTTGGCTTTCTTT
TRBJ2-3 TRBD1 . TRBV27 CASSSADRIVTNTQYF TGTGCCAGCAGTTCCGCGGACAGGATTGTCACAAATACGCAGTATTTT
TRBJ1-1 . once TRBV5-1 CASSPDRNKEAFF TGCGCCAGCAGCCCGGACAGAAATAAAGAAGCTTTCTTT
TRBJ1-1 TRBD1 . TRBV2 CASSEARQGAQMNTEAFF TGTGCCAGCAGTGAAGCGAGACAGGGGGCGCAGATGAACACTGAAGCTTTCTTT
TRBJ2-3 TRBD2 . TRBV9 CASSFQLAASTDTQYF TGTGCCAGCAGCTTCCAACTAGCGGCTAGCACAGATACGCAGTATTTT
TRBJ1-6 TRBD1 few TRBV2 CASSATGDNSPLHF TGTGCCAGCAGCGCGACAGGGGATAATTCACCCCTCCACTTT
TRBJ2-4 TRBD2 . TRBV30 CAWRKQGGDIQYF TGTGCCTGGAGGAAGCAGGGAGGGGACATTCAGTACTTC
TRBJ2-2 . . TRBV19 CASSIAGGRGPGELFF TGTGCCAGTAGTATAGCGGGGGGCCGTGGACCCGGGGAGCTGTTTTTT
TRBJ2-3 . . TRBV24-1 CATGRGFGTDTQYF TGTGCCACCGGGCGGGGCTTTGGCACAGATACGCAGTATTTT
TRBJ1-1 . . TRBV7-9 CASSFWEGPMMNTEAFF TGTGCCAGCAGCTTTTGGGAGGGGCCTATGATGAACACTGAAGCTTTCTTT
TRBJ2-5 . . TRBV7-3 CASSFADQETQYF TGTGCCAGCAGCTTCGCAGATCAAGAGACCCAGTACTTC
TRBJ1-6 TRBD1 . TRBV6-1 CASGLLGGVYNSPLHF TGTGCCAGCGGCCTCCTAGGGGGCGTGTATAATTCACCCCTCCACTTT
TRBJ2-1 TRBD2 . TRBV7-9 CASSSSGGNHEQFF TGTGCCAGCAGTTCTAGCGGGGGGAACCATGAGCAGTTCTTC
TRBJ1-5 . few TRBV20-1 CSATGGGNQPQHF TGCAGTGCTACGGGGGGCGGTAATCAGCCCCAGCATTTT
TRBJ1-1 . few TRBV7-8 CASSSARGWDTEAFF TGTGCCAGCAGCTCAGCTCGGGGGTGGGACACTGAAGCTTTCTTT
TRBJ2-5 TRBD2 . TRBV20-1 CSARGAGGPETQYF TGCAGTGCTAGAGGGGCGGGGGGGCCAGAGACCCAGTACTTC
TRBJ1-6 . . TRBV6-1 CASRRNRYSPLHF TGTGCCAGCAGAAGAAACAGGTATTCACCCCTCCACTTT
TRBJ2-5 . once TRBV5-1 CASSPRGETQYF TGCGCCAGCAGCCCCAGGGGAGAGACCCAGTACTTC
TRBJ1-2 . . TRBV2 CASTRPSGMRTGYTF TGTGCCAGCACCCGTCCGAGCGGCATGCGGACTGGCTACACCTTC
TRBJ2-7 . . TRBV11-3 CASSTPGTDEQYF TGTGCCAGCAGCACGCCTGGGACCGACGAGCAGTACTTC
TRBJ1-2 . . TRBV5-4 CASSLERSVPLYGYTF TGTGCCAGCAGCTTGGAGCGCAGCGTCCCCCTCTATGGCTACACCTTC
TRBJ1-2 . . TRBV30 CAWSVRGNGYTF TGTGCCTGGAGTGTACGGGGGAATGGCTACACCTTC
TRBJ2-3 TRBD2 . TRBV7-8 CASSSNGGGRQYF TGTGCCAGCAGCTCCAACGGGGGGGGTAGGCAGTATTTT
TRBJ2-5 . few TRBV27 CASSFSRQTQETQYF TGTGCCAGCAGTTTTTCCCGACAGACCCAAGAGACCCAGTACTTC
TRBJ2-7 . . TRBV10-1 CASSESSKYEQYF TGCGCCAGCAGTGAGTCCTCCAAATACGAGCAGTACTTC
TRBJ1-1 TRBD1 . TRBV20-1 CSARDFVRGTALNTEAFF TGCAGTGCTAGAGATTTTGTCCGAGGGACAGCATTGAACACTGAAGCTTTCTTT
TRBJ1-1 TRBD1 . TRBV27 CASSPRQGVGNTEAFF TGTGCCAGCAGTCCTAGACAGGGGGTTGGGAACACTGAAGCTTTCTTT
TRBJ1-1 . . TRBV20-1 CSAPRAAPMNTEAFF TGCAGTGCTCCCCGAGCAGCCCCCATGAACACTGAAGCTTTCTTT
TRBJ1-5 . . TRBV7-2 CASSLAAGRSHQPQHF TGTGCCAGCAGCTTAGCGGCAGGGAGATCCCATCAGCCCCAGCATTTT
TRBJ2-7 . . TRBV21-1 CASTPPGGTGFGYEQYF TGTGCCAGCACCCCCCCAGGAGGGACAGGGTTCGGTTACGAGCAGTACTTC
TRBJ1-2 TRBD1 few TRBV11-2 CASSTDRGLGYTF TGTGCCAGCAGCACGGACAGGGGGCTGGGCTACACCTTC
TRBJ1-6 . . TRBV6-5 CASSYSRIVRSSYNSPLHF TGTGCCAGCAGTTACTCCCGGATCGTCCGAAGCTCCTATAATTCACCCCTCCACTTT
TRBJ2-6 TRBD1 . TRBV7-2 CASSLMRQGAQGANVLTF TGTGCCAGCAGCTTAATGAGACAGGGGGCGCAAGGGGCCAACGTCCTGACTTTC
TRBJ1-2 . . TRBV6-1 CASRRTASYGYTF TGTGCCAGCAGGAGGACAGCTTCCTATGGCTACACCTTC
TRBJ1-3 TRBD1 . TRBV5-1 CASSGGQTSGNTIYF TGCGCCAGCAGCGGGGGACAGACCTCTGGAAACACCATATATTTT
TRBJ1-2 . . TRBV30 CAWRQGNYGYTF TGTGCCTGGAGGCAGGGAAACTATGGCTACACCTTC
TRBJ1-1 . . TRBV27 CASSFTGPMNTEAFF TGTGCCAGCAGTTTCACAGGGCCCATGAACACTGAAGCTTTCTTT
TRBJ2-3 . . TRBV7-9 CAPSRITHTDTQYF TGTGCCCCTAGCCGCATTACCCACACAGATACGCAGTATTTT